This TCR beta chain derives from a study of Ad26.COV2.S vaccination and SARS-CoV-2 variants. Turning to the study itself: Dosing was one shot or two shots 56 days apart. Study-level results: Higher spike-specific TCR breadth was found in vaccine recipients than in placebo recipients. Responses of spike-specific T cells (both CD8+ and CD4+) reportedly showed substantial breadth after vaccination.

Noted treatment: some 20 received Ad26.COV2.S at low or high dose, single or two shots; about 5 received placebo; per-sample allocation not given. Samples analyzed were those drawn on day 63 after the first vaccine or placebo injection. Ad26 vector vaccine expressed Wuhan-strain SARS-CoV-2 spike. Germline CDR1 SGHTA, CDR2 FQGTGA. The CDR3 is made up of 17 amino acids. Deletions cut 1 base from V and 2 bases from J, with 17 bases between. The table came from immunoSEQ multiplex PCR; TCRdb's copy has only in-frame clones and leaves some out. This table has roughly 300,000 clones, around 89% appearing once. Concerning this clone itself: Its antigen is as yet unknown.

Sequenced material: peripheral blood, taken in a trial of Ad26.COV2.S vaccine versus placebo. The sequence derives from a person between 18 and 59 years old who received the Ad26.COV2.S COVID-19 vaccine or a placebo. The rearrangement links TRBV7-3 to TRBJ2-5, with D possibly being TRBD2 (6 bases). In DNA, the CDR3 is TGTGCCAGCAGCTTAATTCTCGGGACTGCAACACAAGAGACCCAGTACTTC. Translated, it gives CASSLILGTATQETQYF.